The following is a T cell receptor beta chain sequence with its context. This sample stems from a study of blood T cell repertoires in COVID-19. CDR1 and CDR2 (germline): WNHNN, SYGVQD (reference sequence). The V and J ends lost 3 bases and 10 bases, in that order; junction bases with no gene match: 4. This CDR3 contains 12 residues. The table came from immunoSEQ multiplex PCR; TCRdb's copy has only in-frame clones and leaves some out. The repertoire holds 40,000 to 55,000 clones, with over 80% as singletons. The specimen was peripheral blood. V and J are TRBV10-1 and TRBJ1-1, with 8 positions matching TRBD1. The receptor comes from a man aged 40-49 years with acute or convalescent COVID-19. CDR3 DNA: TGCGCCAGCAGTGACCAGACAGGGGCAGCTTTCTTT. This encodes CASSDQTGAAFF.